The clone carrying this T cell receptor (beta chain) was seen more than once but under ten times. Its antigen remains unidentified. The data were taken from a study of T cell repertoires in cytomegalovirus infection. Study-wide results and caveats: Ex vivo, HLA-C-restricted CMV-specific TCR beta clonotypes prevailed over the rest of the response.

Looked up from germline, CDR1 is LGHNA and CDR2 is YSLEER. CDR3 size: 14 residues. The V end lost 2 bases, the J end lost 5 bases, and 10 bases lay between the germline ends. One entry per CDR3 protein, called by TCRdb with MiXCR from the reads. The profile shows 100,000 to 150,000 distinct CDR3 sequences, more than 20% of them singletons. The chain carries TRBV4-3 and TRBJ2-1; D call uncertain. The material sequenced was PBMCs, sequenced either directly or after in vitro stimulation (not recorded which). The source is a human donor in good health (CMV status not recorded). Some clones in this sample may be carry-over from other donors' samples. Here the CDR3 reads CASSQLTEDNEQFF. CDR3 coding DNA: TGCGCCAGCAGCCAACTGACTGAAGACAATGAGCAGTTCTTC.